Described below is a single T cell receptor (beta chain) sequence and its context. Its antigen remains unidentified. Germline CDR1 is SGDLS and CDR2 is YYNGEE. The CDR3 is 16 residues long. Losses at the gene ends were 1 base for V and 7 bases for J; bases not matched to a gene: 11. Vbeta (60) and Jbeta (13) primers were used in the PCR. Measured with immunoSEQ multiplex PCR; TCRdb has only the in-frame clones, and not every one. The sample lists hundreds of thousands of clones; just over 75% were seen once. This entry belongs to a study of cytomegalovirus exposure and HLA in healthy donors. Study at large: Findings of an earlier analysis included over 95 million unique TCR beta sequences from some 180 million T cells.

The study's findings and limits: In all likelihood, a cluster of highly shared sequence variants was a sequencing artifact. The productive fraction for most TCR beta V segments was about 87% or about 30% in an earlier analysis.

The sample consisted of PBMCs. The rearrangement uses TRBV9 and TRBJ2-1; 7 bases are shared with TRBD2. The clonotype was recovered from a woman aged 55-70 years in good health and CMV-seropositive. DNA of the CDR3: TGTGCCAGCAGCGTATCCGGCGGGAGCGGTGCAAATGAGCAGTTCTTC. Translating it yields CASSVSGGSGANEQFF. Based on the CDR3 plus reference TRBV9 and TRBJ2-1, the full variable domain is DSGVTQTPKHLITATGQRVTLRCSPRSGDLSVYWYQQSLDQGLQFLIQYYNGEERAKGNILERFSAQQFPDLHSELNLSSLELGDSALYFCASSVSGGSGANEQFFGPGTRLTVL.